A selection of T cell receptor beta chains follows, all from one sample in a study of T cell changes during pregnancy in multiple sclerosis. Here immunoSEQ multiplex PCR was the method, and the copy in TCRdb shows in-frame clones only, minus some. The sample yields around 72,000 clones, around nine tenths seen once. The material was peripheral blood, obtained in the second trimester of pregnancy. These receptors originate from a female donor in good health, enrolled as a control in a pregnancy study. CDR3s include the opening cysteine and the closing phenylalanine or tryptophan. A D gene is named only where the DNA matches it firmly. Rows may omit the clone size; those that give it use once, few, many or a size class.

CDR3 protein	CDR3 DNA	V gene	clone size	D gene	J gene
CASGLRGRYGSYNEQFF	TGTGCTAGTGGTTTGAGGGGGCGGTACGGGTCCTACAATGAGCAGTTCTTC	TRBV12-5	.	TRBD1	TRBJ2-1
CASRATGWGTDTQYF	TGTGCCAGCAGGGCGACAGGGTGGGGCACAGATACGCAGTATTTT	TRBV2	.	TRBD1	TRBJ2-3
CASSTGGRGTDTQYF	TGTGCCAGCAGTACGGGGGGGCGTGGCACAGATACGCAGTATTTT	TRBV9	.	TRBD2	TRBJ2-3
CASSQPTAAPRELFF	TGCGCCAGCAGCCAACCGACAGCCGCGCCTAGGGAGCTGTTTTTT	TRBV4-1	.	.	TRBJ2-2
CASSPSPIYSGNTIYF	TGTGCCAGCAGCCCCAGTCCCATATACTCTGGAAACACCATATATTTT	TRBV11-3	.	.	TRBJ1-3
CASSTWGGAGGANVLTF	TGTGCCAGCAGTACGTGGGGCGGGGCGGGTGGGGCCAACGTCCTGACTTTC	TRBV2	.	.	TRBJ2-6
CAVYAEENIQYF	TGTGCCGTGTATGCAGAAGAAAACATTCAGTACTTC	TRBV6-5	.	.	TRBJ2-4
CASSQTSGGGAGELFF	TGTGCCAGCAGTCAGACTAGCGGGGGGGGAGCCGGGGAGCTGTTTTTT	TRBV7-6	.	TRBD2	TRBJ2-2
CASSQQNQPQHF	TGTGCCAGCAGCCAACAAAATCAGCCCCAGCATTTT	TRBV14	.	.	TRBJ1-5
CASSLTRDSRGTEAFF	TGTGCCAGCAGCTTGACAAGGGACAGCAGAGGGACTGAAGCTTTCTTT	TRBV7-8	.	TRBD1	TRBJ1-1
CASRSQRGAGGDTQYF	TGTGCCAGCAGAAGCCAACGGGGGGCTGGAGGAGATACGCAGTATTTT	TRBV7-2	.	.	TRBJ2-3
CASSLDFRAGEQYF	TGTGCCAGCAGCTTAGATTTCAGGGCTGGCGAGCAGTACTTC	TRBV7-2	.	.	TRBJ2-7
CASSEWGTVYGYTF	TGTGCCAGCAGTGAATGGGGGACAGTCTATGGCTACACCTTC	TRBV25-1	.	TRBD1	TRBJ1-2
CASSEALAAAYEQYF	TGTGCCAGCAGTGAAGCGCTGGCGGCTGCCTACGAGCAGTACTTC	TRBV6-1	.	.	TRBJ2-7
CASSLEVGNNEQFF	TGTGCCAGCAGCCTAGAGGTCGGGAACAATGAGCAGTTCTTC	TRBV11-2	.	.	TRBJ2-1
CASRGSGVNTEAFF	TGTGCCAGTAGGGGATCGGGGGTTAACACTGAAGCTTTCTTT	TRBV19	.	.	TRBJ1-1
CASQGSGKSNQPQHF	TGTGCCAGCCAGGGTTCAGGGAAAAGCAATCAGCCCCAGCATTTT	TRBV28	.	.	TRBJ1-5
CASLGETGGEMYEQYF	TGTGCCAGCCTGGGGGAGACAGGGGGGGAAATGTACGAGCAGTACTTC	TRBV7-6	once	TRBD1	TRBJ2-7
CAISEGTGRNQPQHF	TGTGCCATCAGTGAGGGGACAGGGCGCAATCAGCCCCAGCATTTT	TRBV10-3	.	TRBD1	TRBJ1-5
CSVRPGQWETQYF	TGCAGCGTGCGCCCCGGACAGTGGGAGACCCAGTACTTC	TRBV29-1	.	.	TRBJ2-5
CASSTPREEDTQYF	TGTGCCAGCAGTACCCCCAGGGAGGAGGATACGCAGTATTTT	TRBV6-5	.	.	TRBJ2-3
CASSYEGGGGTDTQYF	TGTGCCAGCAGTTACGAAGGAGGCGGGGGAACAGATACGCAGTATTTT	TRBV6-5	.	TRBD2	TRBJ2-3
CSVDDSRNGYTF	TGCAGCGTTGACGATAGTCGAAATGGCTACACCTTC	TRBV29-1	.	.	TRBJ1-2
CASSLAGGGVAKNIQYF	TGTGCCAGCAGCTTGGCCGGTGGAGGGGTGGCCAAAAACATTCAGTACTTC	TRBV5-4	.	.	TRBJ2-4
CASSSTERGRGNQPQHF	TGCGCCAGCAGCTCCACCGAGCGGGGGCGAGGCAATCAGCCCCAGCATTTT	TRBV4-1	.	.	TRBJ1-5
CASSQEVVNTEAFF	TGCGCCAGCAGCCAAGAAGTAGTGAACACTGAAGCTTTCTTT	TRBV4-3	.	.	TRBJ1-1
CASGGRNYGYTF	TGTGCCAGCGGAGGTCGAAACTATGGCTACACCTTC	TRBV13	.	.	TRBJ1-2
CASSGTDSLTGELFF	TGTGCCAGCAGCGGGACGGACAGCCTCACCGGGGAGCTGTTTTTT	TRBV9	.	.	TRBJ2-2
CASSSRDRDNSPLHF	TGTGCCAGTAGTTCCCGGGACAGGGATAATTCACCCCTCCACTTT	TRBV19	few	TRBD1	TRBJ1-6
CAWSVVEIYGYTF	TGTGCCTGGAGTGTAGTGGAGATCTATGGCTACACCTTC	TRBV30	.	.	TRBJ1-2
CASSQQAGVSTDTQYF	TGCGCCAGCAGCCAACAGGCGGGGGTCAGCACAGATACGCAATATTTT	TRBV4-1	.	TRBD2	TRBJ2-3
CASSLTTGVVTEAFF	TGCGCCAGCAGCCTAACGACAGGGGTGGTCACTGAAGCTTTCTTT	TRBV5-1	once	TRBD1	TRBJ1-1
CASSWGQGTEAFF	TGCGCCAGCAGCTGGGGACAGGGCACTGAAGCTTTCTTT	TRBV5-1	.	TRBD1	TRBJ1-1
CASSLNLAGRNEQFF	TGTGCCAGCAGCTTAAACCTAGCGGGGCGCAATGAGCAGTTCTTC	TRBV7-3	.	TRBD2	TRBJ2-1
CASSVLPDIAGYGYTF	TGTGCCAGCAGCGTTCTCCCGGACATCGCGGGGTATGGCTACACCTTC	TRBV9	.	.	TRBJ1-2
CAWSSPGQWGSGELFF	TGTGCCTGGAGTTCCCCGGGACAGTGGGGCTCCGGGGAGCTGTTTTTT	TRBV30	.	TRBD1	TRBJ2-2
CATRPGDSGNTIYF	TGTGCCACCCGTCCCGGAGACTCTGGAAACACCATATATTTT	TRBV15	.	.	TRBJ1-3
CASSWAQGYQRDTQYF	TGCGCCAGCAGCTGGGCACAGGGTTACCAACGAGATACGCAGTATTTT	TRBV5-1	once	.	TRBJ2-3
CASSLPPVRNYGYTF	TGTGCCAGCAGCTTACCCCCCGTTCGTAACTATGGCTACACCTTC	TRBV7-9	.	.	TRBJ1-2
CASSLDRGGSGANVLTF	TGTGCCAGCAGCTTAGACAGGGGGGGCTCTGGGGCCAACGTCCTGACTTTC	TRBV7-9	.	.	TRBJ2-6